Listed below are T cell receptor beta chains from one sample, sequenced in a study of CD8 T cells in Susac syndrome. TCRdb called the immunoSEQ multiplex PCR reads again in MiXCR, with one record for every CDR3 protein. The top ten hold 0.12% of the sample, which has under 550,000 distinct CDR3 sequences, about 85% seen once. The sample was CD8+ T cells from PBMCs. All receptors derive from a human donor with multiple sclerosis. Each CDR3 is given without its conserved first and last residue. The order of the fields is D gene, J gene, clone size, V gene, CDR3 protein. D genes are given only for firm matches. Clone sizes are given selectively: once, few, many, or a class where the clone is expanded.

.	TRBJ2-3	.	TRBV11-1	ATQNGYTQY
.	TRBJ1-4	.	TRBV4-1	ASSQYPGGGEKLF
TRBD1	TRBJ2-3	.	TRBV5-1	ASSSNRGSTDTQY
.	TRBJ1-2	.	TRBV19	ASSIEIGLWRFEGYT
TRBD1	TRBJ2-1	.	TRBV27	ASSLSGQGAYNEQF
.	TRBJ2-7	.	TRBV2	ASRASSYEQY
.	TRBJ1-1	.	TRBV25-1	ASSEGGSMNTEAL
.	TRBJ2-7	.	TRBV2	ASSAPAKSYEQY
TRBD1	TRBJ2-4	once	TRBV7-9	ASSLDRGKNIQY
.	TRBJ1-5	.	TRBV4-1	ASSVARTENQPQH
TRBD2	TRBJ2-2	.	TRBV4-1	ASSLSRASGGGSGELF
.	TRBJ2-6	.	TRBV27	ASSKQGAISGANVLT
.	TRBJ2-7	.	TRBV4-2	ASSQEADSYEQY
.	TRBJ1-1	.	TRBV30	AWRQSMNTEAF
.	TRBJ2-3	.	TRBV3-1	ASSLGRGGDTDTQY
TRBD2	TRBJ2-7	.	TRBV4-1	ASSQDKIAGSYEQY
.	TRBJ2-2	.	TRBV5-6	ASSSDTELRSRMNTGELF
TRBD1	TRBJ1-4	.	TRBV29-1	SVLTGPNEKLF
.	TRBJ1-5	.	TRBV12-3/TRBV12-4	ASSGGGFMEQPQH
.	TRBJ2-1	.	TRBV24-1	ATSDSSPGDEQF
.	TRBJ2-7	.	TRBV19	ASSAGQSSYEQY
.	TRBJ2-6	.	TRBV5-5	ASSLRESGANVLT
.	TRBJ1-2	.	TRBV28	ASSLSQEANYGYT
TRBD1	TRBJ2-7	few	TRBV4-1	ASSQPGGLAEQY
.	TRBJ2-7	.	TRBV6-5	ASSLMGGNEQY
TRBD1	TRBJ1-6	.	TRBV3-1	ASSHPGGGSPLH
TRBD1	TRBJ1-1	few	TRBV6-1	ASSPQGANTEAF
.	TRBJ2-3	.	TRBV20-1	SAREEDSNLDTQY
TRBD2	TRBJ2-3	.	TRBV20-1	SARATGTRLIDTQY
.	TRBJ1-1	few	TRBV14	ASSPTTWAEAF
TRBD1	TRBJ2-7	.	TRBV20-1	SARDGTGGLASYEQY
.	TRBJ2-7	.	TRBV16	ASSPGHLAYEQY
.	TRBJ1-1	.	TRBV27	ASSLSVSANTEAF
.	TRBJ1-1	.	TRBV6-6	ASSYARSTVNTEAF
TRBD2	TRBJ2-1	.	TRBV9	ASSPGREGYNEQF
TRBD1	TRBJ2-5	.	TRBV12-3/TRBV12-4	ASSQWTGIQETQY
TRBD1	TRBJ1-2	.	TRBV27	ASGGRQGVHYGYT
.	TRBJ2-1	.	TRBV2	ASSLTRGGNEQF
TRBD2	TRBJ2-1	.	TRBV10-3	AISDRTSGSFGNEQF
TRBD2	TRBJ2-7	.	TRBV3-1	ATGGIHYEQY
TRBD1	TRBJ2-2	.	TRBV29-1	SVDDRGGTGELF
TRBD1	TRBJ1-3	.	TRBV29-1	SVLTGDKDTIY
TRBD2	TRBJ2-3	.	TRBV6-2/TRBV6-3	ASSTRDSGITDTQY
TRBD1	TRBJ2-2	once	TRBV12-3/TRBV12-4	ASSGTGGKTGELF
.	TRBJ1-1	.	TRBV2	ASSAERRTEAF
TRBD1	TRBJ2-1	.	TRBV2	ASTLANRGPYNEQF
.	TRBJ2-7	few	TRBV11-2	ASSLVGGGFEQY
.	TRBJ2-6	.	TRBV30	AWSPGGFSGANVLT
.	TRBJ1-1	.	TRBV6-1	ASSETARDTEAF
TRBD2	TRBJ2-2	.	TRBV2	ASSGAASGNTGELF
.	TRBJ1-4	.	TRBV9	ASSVGRAREKLF
.	TRBJ1-2	.	TRBV28	ASSPPDRRNYGYT
.	TRBJ1-2	.	TRBV4-1	ASSQVGAAGYT
.	TRBJ1-5	.	TRBV4-1	ASSGVWGQPQH
.	TRBJ1-2	once	TRBV2	ASSVSWQTNYGYT